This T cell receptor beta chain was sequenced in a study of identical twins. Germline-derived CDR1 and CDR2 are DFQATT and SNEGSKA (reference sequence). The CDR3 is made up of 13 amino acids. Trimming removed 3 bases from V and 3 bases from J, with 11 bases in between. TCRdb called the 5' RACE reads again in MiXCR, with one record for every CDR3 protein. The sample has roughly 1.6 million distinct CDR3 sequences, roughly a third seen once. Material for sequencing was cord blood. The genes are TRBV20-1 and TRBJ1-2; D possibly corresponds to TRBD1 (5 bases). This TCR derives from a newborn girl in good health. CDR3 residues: CSARDLTDYGYTF. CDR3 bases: TGCAGTGCTAGGGATTTGACAGACTATGGCTACACCTTC.